This T cell receptor (beta chain) originates from a study of blood T cell repertoires in COVID-19. Study-wide context: Italy, Spain and the United States were the sources of the convalescent and acute COVID-19 samples.

Here immunoSEQ multiplex PCR was the method, and the copy in TCRdb shows in-frame clones only, minus some. The repertoire holds 140,000 or so clones, about 79% seen once, with approximately 9.1% in the top ten. V lost 1 base to trimming and J lost 0 bases, with 6 bases between them. This CDR3 region has 15 residues. Germline values: CDR1 SGHTA, CDR2 FQGNSA. Material: PBMCs or T cells enriched from blood (not recorded which). This chain connects TRBV7-2 to TRBJ2-2; D remains unclear. The receptor was isolated from a man in his fifties or sixties who had recovered from COVID-19. In DNA, the CDR3 is TGTGCCAGCAGCTTAGGGCTGGCGAACACCGGGGAGCTGTTTTTT. Residues: CASSLGLANTGELFF.